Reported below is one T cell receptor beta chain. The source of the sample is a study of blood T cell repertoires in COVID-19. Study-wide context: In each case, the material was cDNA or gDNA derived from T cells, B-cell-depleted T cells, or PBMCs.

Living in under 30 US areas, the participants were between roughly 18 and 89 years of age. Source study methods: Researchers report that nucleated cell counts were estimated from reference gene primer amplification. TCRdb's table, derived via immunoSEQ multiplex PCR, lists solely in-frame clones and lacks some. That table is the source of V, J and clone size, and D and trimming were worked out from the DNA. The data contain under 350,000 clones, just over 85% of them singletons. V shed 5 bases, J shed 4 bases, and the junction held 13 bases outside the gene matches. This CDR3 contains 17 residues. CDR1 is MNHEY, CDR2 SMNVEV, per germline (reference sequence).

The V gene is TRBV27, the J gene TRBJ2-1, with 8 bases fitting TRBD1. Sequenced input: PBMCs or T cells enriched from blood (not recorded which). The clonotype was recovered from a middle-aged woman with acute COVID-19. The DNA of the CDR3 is TGTGCCAGCAGTGGACAGGGAAATGCTCCTAGTTACAATGAGCAGTTCTTC. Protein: CASSGQGNAPSYNEQFF.